A selection of T cell receptor beta chains follows, all from one sample in a study of molecular identifiers for immune sequencing clone quantification. TCRdb re-called the PCR reads through MiXCR, storing one row per CDR3 protein. The data show about 640,000 distinct CDR3 sequences, less than 20% seen once. The sample taken for sequencing was naive CD8+ T cells from blood, with Jurkat cell RNA spiked in. The receptors originated from a human donor in good health. Some libraries in this study had Jurkat cell RNA spiked in. Each CDR3 is given with its conserved first and last residue. The D gene is left open where the match is weak.

CDR3 protein: CASSLGTSGGGEDTQYF; J gene: TRBJ2-3; D gene: TRBD2; V gene: TRBV11-2
CDR3 protein: CASSQNYTGELFF; J gene: TRBJ2-2; D gene: NA; V gene: TRBV12-3/TRBV12-4
CDR3 protein: CASSQVLGETQYF; J gene: TRBJ2-5; D gene: NA; V gene: TRBV4-3
CDR3 protein: CAISEEGAHQFF; J gene: TRBJ2-1; D gene: TRBD1; V gene: TRBV10-3
CDR3 protein: CASSFTGIEQYF; J gene: TRBJ2-7; D gene: NA; V gene: TRBV6-2/TRBV6-3
CDR3 protein: CASTGGRKLFF; J gene: TRBJ1-4; D gene: TRBD1; V gene: TRBV25-1
CDR3 protein: CASSSPGPKGAYNEQFF; J gene: TRBJ2-1; D gene: NA; V gene: TRBV7-9
CDR3 protein: CSARDPITGDYEQYF; J gene: TRBJ2-7; D gene: TRBD1; V gene: TRBV20-1
CDR3 protein: CASSLETGTGYEQYF; J gene: TRBJ2-7; D gene: NA; V gene: TRBV4-1
CDR3 protein: CASGRPTYEQYF; J gene: TRBJ2-7; D gene: NA; V gene: TRBV19
CDR3 protein: CASTPGTAETQYF; J gene: TRBJ2-5; D gene: NA; V gene: TRBV2
CDR3 protein: CASSPAGYEQHF; J gene: TRBJ2-7; D gene: NA; V gene: TRBV7-9
CDR3 protein: CSADSGTGLFTEAFF; J gene: TRBJ1-1; D gene: TRBD1; V gene: TRBV20-1
CDR3 protein: CASSLTPNTEAFF; J gene: TRBJ1-1; D gene: NA; V gene: TRBV14
CDR3 protein: CVSSLEGGRGRKQETQYF; J gene: TRBJ2-5; D gene: TRBD2; V gene: TRBV13
CDR3 protein: CAWSTKDEEDYLYGYTF; J gene: TRBJ1-2; D gene: NA; V gene: TRBV30
CDR3 protein: CASSPRVGGEQYF; J gene: TRBJ2-7; D gene: NA; V gene: TRBV12-3/TRBV12-4
CDR3 protein: CASSTPARAFF; J gene: TRBJ1-1; D gene: NA; V gene: TRBV19
CDR3 protein: CASSEAAVLVTQETQYF; J gene: TRBJ2-5; D gene: NA; V gene: TRBV6-1
CDR3 protein: CASSLEGLSGSLETQYF; J gene: TRBJ2-5; D gene: TRBD2; V gene: TRBV7-2
CDR3 protein: CASSQDQRETYYGYTF; J gene: TRBJ1-2; D gene: NA; V gene: TRBV4-1
CDR3 protein: CAGSVEFQRETQYF; J gene: TRBJ2-5; D gene: NA; V gene: TRBV12-3/TRBV12-4
CDR3 protein: CASSETGPSNQPQHF; J gene: TRBJ1-5; D gene: NA; V gene: TRBV28
CDR3 protein: CASSLQASSYNEQFF; J gene: TRBJ2-1; D gene: NA; V gene: TRBV11-3
CDR3 protein: CASAPTGLSYEQYF; J gene: TRBJ2-7; D gene: NA; V gene: TRBV10-2
CDR3 protein: CASSFGGAQPQHF; J gene: TRBJ1-5; D gene: NA; V gene: TRBV27
CDR3 protein: CASRRTVDTYEQYF; J gene: TRBJ2-7; D gene: NA; V gene: TRBV6-2/TRBV6-3
CDR3 protein: CASSPYWGYGTPTDTQYF; J gene: TRBJ2-3; D gene: NA; V gene: TRBV28
CDR3 protein: CASSQDAPVPLYEQYF; J gene: TRBJ2-7; D gene: NA; V gene: TRBV4-1
CDR3 protein: CASSLQGYTEELFF; J gene: TRBJ2-2; D gene: TRBD1; V gene: TRBV5-1
CDR3 protein: CASSSGQGANEAFF; J gene: TRBJ1-1; D gene: TRBD1; V gene: TRBV7-6
CDR3 protein: CASSSGGSREYF; J gene: TRBJ2-7; D gene: TRBD1; V gene: TRBV5-6
CDR3 protein: CASSPPGAGEAFF; J gene: TRBJ1-1; D gene: NA; V gene: TRBV18
CDR3 protein: CASSPPLYSIAFF; J gene: TRBJ1-1; D gene: NA; V gene: TRBV12-3/TRBV12-4
CDR3 protein: CASSTLGADTQYF; J gene: TRBJ2-3; D gene: NA; V gene: TRBV12-3/TRBV12-4
CDR3 protein: CASSQDVAGVGNTIYF; J gene: TRBJ1-3; D gene: NA; V gene: TRBV3-1
CDR3 protein: CASSQTLENEKLFF; J gene: TRBJ1-4; D gene: NA; V gene: TRBV3-1
CDR3 protein: CAISENIETQYF; J gene: TRBJ2-5; D gene: NA; V gene: TRBV10-3
CDR3 protein: CASSHPGQGLYGYTF; J gene: TRBJ1-2; D gene: TRBD1; V gene: TRBV14
CDR3 protein: CASSDLTSQETQYF; J gene: TRBJ2-5; D gene: NA; V gene: TRBV13
CDR3 protein: CASSLRDRAYNEQFF; J gene: TRBJ2-1; D gene: TRBD1; V gene: TRBV5-8
CDR3 protein: CASSYSLFLAGVDTQYF; J gene: TRBJ2-3; D gene: TRBD2; V gene: TRBV6-5
CDR3 protein: CAGSFRDNDYEQYF; J gene: TRBJ2-7; D gene: NA; V gene: TRBV7-6
CDR3 protein: CASSKPGTSGSYNEQFF; J gene: TRBJ2-1; D gene: TRBD2; V gene: TRBV2
CDR3 protein: CASRGLAGNQPQHF; J gene: TRBJ1-5; D gene: NA; V gene: TRBV19
CDR3 protein: CASSHDNVAGDKAFF; J gene: TRBJ1-1; D gene: NA; V gene: TRBV5-6
CDR3 protein: CASSLNRDRGEKLFF; J gene: TRBJ1-4; D gene: TRBD1; V gene: TRBV5-4
CDR3 protein: CSARVRGAPYQETQYF; J gene: TRBJ2-5; D gene: NA; V gene: TRBV20-1
CDR3 protein: CASSLYSPADEQYF; J gene: TRBJ2-7; D gene: NA; V gene: TRBV19
CDR3 protein: CASEREWGTDTQYF; J gene: TRBJ2-3; D gene: TRBD2; V gene: TRBV19
CDR3 protein: CASSENRNMNTEAFF; J gene: TRBJ1-1; D gene: NA; V gene: TRBV7-9
CDR3 protein: CASSQDLAYEQYF; J gene: TRBJ2-7; D gene: NA; V gene: TRBV4-3
CDR3 protein: CASSQVGNPYEQYF; J gene: TRBJ2-7; D gene: NA; V gene: TRBV3-1
CDR3 protein: CASSPLELTGANVLTF; J gene: TRBJ2-6; D gene: NA; V gene: TRBV27
CDR3 protein: CANSQDFLGPNTEAFF; J gene: TRBJ1-1; D gene: NA; V gene: TRBV4-3
CDR3 protein: CAWRGLPYEQYF; J gene: TRBJ2-7; D gene: NA; V gene: TRBV30
CDR3 protein: CAWSVASWNEQYF; J gene: TRBJ2-7; D gene: NA; V gene: TRBV30
CDR3 protein: CASSQEQGRGYEQYF; J gene: TRBJ2-7; D gene: TRBD1; V gene: TRBV4-3
CDR3 protein: CASRLQGYGTDTQYF; J gene: TRBJ2-3; D gene: NA; V gene: TRBV5-1